This T cell receptor (beta chain) was captured in a study of T-cell reconstitution after alpha-beta-depleted transplantation in children. CDR1 is SQVTM, CDR2 ANQGSEA, per germline. The CDR3 contains 13 residues. Between the trimmed V and J ends, which lost 4 bases and 5 bases, there was a span of 11 bases. Of note for this clonotype: Its target is not known.

The study's findings and limits: High day-60 TCRbeta diversity in some patients came from surviving recipient T cells and thymic progenitors. Where alpha-beta T cells came from about two months after transplant was reportedly several hundred expanded graft clones. At one year after transplant, newly produced T cells mostly accounted for T-cell counts and diversity.

Preparing the TCRbeta library involved the use of unique molecular identifiers. TCRdb re-analysed the PCR reads in MiXCR, keeping a single row per CDR3 protein. This repertoire shows hundreds of thousands of distinct CDR3 sequences, approximately 14% found once; its top ten account for 0.79%. The rearrangement links TRBV29-1 to TRBJ2-2, with a possible D match to TRBD1 (5 bases). This TCR was sampled from a girl aged 2 to 10 with congenital amegakaryocytic thrombocytopenia, due to receive a stem cell transplant. Sequenced material: PBMCs, taken before TCRalphabeta/CD19-depleted stem cell transplant. DNA for the CDR3: TGCAGCGTTGGGGTAGCAGGGACCGGGGAGCTGTTTTTT. It specifies CSVGVAGTGELFF.